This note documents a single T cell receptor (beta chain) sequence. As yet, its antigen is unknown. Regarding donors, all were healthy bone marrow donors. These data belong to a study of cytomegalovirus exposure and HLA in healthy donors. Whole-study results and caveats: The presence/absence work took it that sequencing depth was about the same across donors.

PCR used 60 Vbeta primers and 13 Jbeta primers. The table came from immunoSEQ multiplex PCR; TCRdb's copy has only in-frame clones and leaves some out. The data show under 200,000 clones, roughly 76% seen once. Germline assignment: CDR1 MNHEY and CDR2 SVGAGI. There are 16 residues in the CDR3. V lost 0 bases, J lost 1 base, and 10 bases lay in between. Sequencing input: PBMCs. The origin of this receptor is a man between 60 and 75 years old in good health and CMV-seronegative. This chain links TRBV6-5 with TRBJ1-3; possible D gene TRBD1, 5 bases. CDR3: CASSYSGGRSGNTIYF. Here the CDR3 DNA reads TGTGCCAGCAGTTACTCGGGGGGACGATCTGGAAACACCATATATTTT.